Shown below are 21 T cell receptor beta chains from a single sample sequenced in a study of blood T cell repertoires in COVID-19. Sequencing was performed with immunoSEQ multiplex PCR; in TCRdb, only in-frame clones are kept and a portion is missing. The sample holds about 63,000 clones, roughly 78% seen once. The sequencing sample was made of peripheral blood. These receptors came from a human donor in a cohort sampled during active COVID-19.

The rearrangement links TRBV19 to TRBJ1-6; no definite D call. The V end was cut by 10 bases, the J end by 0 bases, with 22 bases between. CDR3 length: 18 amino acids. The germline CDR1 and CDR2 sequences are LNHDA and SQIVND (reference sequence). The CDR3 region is CANGSKGGSGSYNSPLHF. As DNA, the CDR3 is TGTGCCAACGGCTCAAAAGGTGGGAGCGGCTCCTATAATTCACCCCTCCACTTT.

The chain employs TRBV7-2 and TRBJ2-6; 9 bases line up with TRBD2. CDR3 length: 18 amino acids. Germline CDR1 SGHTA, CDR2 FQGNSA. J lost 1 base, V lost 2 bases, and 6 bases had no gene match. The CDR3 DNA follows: TGTGCCAGCAGCTTAAGCGGGAGGACCTCATCTGGGGCCAACGTCCTGACTTTC. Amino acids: CASSLSGRTSSGANVLTF.

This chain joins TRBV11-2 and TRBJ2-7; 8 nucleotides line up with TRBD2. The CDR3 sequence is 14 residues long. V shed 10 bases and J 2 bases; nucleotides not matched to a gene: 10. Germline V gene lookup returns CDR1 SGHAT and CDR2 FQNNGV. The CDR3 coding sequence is TGTGCCACCCCGGGGGTAGCGGGACCCTACGAGCAGTACTTC. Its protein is CATPGVAGPYEQYF. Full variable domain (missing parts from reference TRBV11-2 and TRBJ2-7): EAGVAQSPRYKIIEKRQSVAFWCNPISGHATLYWYQQILGQGPKLLIQFQNNGVVDDSQLPKDRFSAERLKGVDSTLKIQPAKLEDSAVYLCATPGVAGPYEQYFGPGTRLTVT.

The CDR3 spells CASSSFRQADNSPLHF. The CDR3 nucleotides read TGTGCCAGCAGCTCATTTCGACAGGCGGATAATTCACCCCTCCACTTT. The rearrangement links TRBV5-4 to TRBJ1-6; perhaps TRBD1 as D (6 bases). Per germline, CDR1 SGHNT and CDR2 YYREEE (reference sequence). Trimming cost V 3 bases and J 5 bases, with 15 bases left between them. The CDR3 has 16 amino acids.

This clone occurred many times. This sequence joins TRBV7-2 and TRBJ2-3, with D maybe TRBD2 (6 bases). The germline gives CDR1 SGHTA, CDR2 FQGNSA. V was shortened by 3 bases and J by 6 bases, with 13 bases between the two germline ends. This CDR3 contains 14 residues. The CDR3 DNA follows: TGTGCCAGCAGCTTGGGTCTAGCGTTTGATACGCAGTATTTT. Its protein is CASSLGLAFDTQYF.

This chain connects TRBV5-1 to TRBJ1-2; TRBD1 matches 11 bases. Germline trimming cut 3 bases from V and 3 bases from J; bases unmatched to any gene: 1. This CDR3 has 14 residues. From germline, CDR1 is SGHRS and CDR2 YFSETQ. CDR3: CASSWTGGDYGYTF. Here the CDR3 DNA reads TGCGCCAGCAGCTGGACAGGGGGCGACTATGGCTACACCTTC.

The CDR3 DNA reads as TGTGCCAGCAGCTTGACACCAGATACGCAGTATTTT. Residues: CASSLTPDTQYF. The J gene is TRBJ2-3, the V gene TRBV6-6; no clear D gene. The length of the CDR3 is 12 residues. In germline, CDR1 is MNHNY, CDR2 SVGAGI (reference sequence). The germline V and J ends were trimmed by 6 bases and 4 bases, with 8 bases remaining between them.

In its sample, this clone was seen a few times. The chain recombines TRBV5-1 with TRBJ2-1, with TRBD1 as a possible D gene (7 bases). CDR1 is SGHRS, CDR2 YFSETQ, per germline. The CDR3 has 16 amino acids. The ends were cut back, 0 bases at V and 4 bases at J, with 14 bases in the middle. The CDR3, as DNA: TGCGCCAGCAGCTTGGCCCAGGGGGGTGTTTACAATGAGCAGTTCTTC. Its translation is CASSLAQGGVYNEQFF.

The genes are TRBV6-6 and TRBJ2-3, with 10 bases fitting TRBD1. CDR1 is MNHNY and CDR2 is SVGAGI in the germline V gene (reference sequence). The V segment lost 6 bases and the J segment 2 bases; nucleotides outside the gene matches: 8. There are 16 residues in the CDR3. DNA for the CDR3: TGTGCCAGCAGCTTAGACAGGGGGCGCGACACAGATACGCAGTATTTT. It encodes CASSLDRGRDTDTQYF.

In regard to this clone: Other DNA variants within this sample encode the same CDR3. The CDR3 nucleotides read TGTGCCAGCAGCGTAGAAGGGGCTGGGGCCAACGTCCTGACTTTC. The encoded protein is CASSVEGAGANVLTF. The V call is TRBV9, the J call TRBJ2-6; perhaps TRBD1 as D (5 bases). The CDR3 consists of 15 residues. The V end lost 0 bases, the J end lost 2 bases, and 6 bases lay between the germline ends. Germline V gives CDR1 SGDLS, CDR2 YYNGEE.

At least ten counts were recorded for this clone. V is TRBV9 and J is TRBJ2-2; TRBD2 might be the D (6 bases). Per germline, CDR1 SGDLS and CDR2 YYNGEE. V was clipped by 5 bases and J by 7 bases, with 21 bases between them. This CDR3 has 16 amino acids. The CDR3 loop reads CASSDPGGAANGELFF. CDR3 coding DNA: TGTGCCAGCAGTGACCCAGGAGGGGCGGCGAACGGGGAGCTGTTTTTT. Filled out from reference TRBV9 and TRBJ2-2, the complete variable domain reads DSGVTQTPKHLITATGQRVTLRCSPRSGDLSVYWYQQSLDQGLQFLIQYYNGEERAKGNILERFSAQQFPDLHSELNLSSLELGDSALYFCASSDPGGAANGELFFGEGSRLTVL.

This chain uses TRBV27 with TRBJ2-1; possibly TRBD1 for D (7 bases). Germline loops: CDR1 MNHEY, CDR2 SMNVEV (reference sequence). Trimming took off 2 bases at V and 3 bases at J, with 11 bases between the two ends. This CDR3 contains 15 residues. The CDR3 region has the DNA TGTGCCAGCAGTTTAAGACAGGGACTCTACAATGAGCAGTTCTTC. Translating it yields CASSLRQGLYNEQFF.

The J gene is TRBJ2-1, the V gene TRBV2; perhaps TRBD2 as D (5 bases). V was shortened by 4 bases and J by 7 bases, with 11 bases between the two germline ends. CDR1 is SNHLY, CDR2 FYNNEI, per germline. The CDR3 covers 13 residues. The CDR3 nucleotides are TGTGCCAGCAGTGTAGAGGGTTGGAATGAGCAGTTCTTC. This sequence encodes CASSVEGWNEQFF.

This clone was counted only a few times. CDR3: CASSETGFTDTQYF. CDR3 bases: TGTGCCAGCAGTGAGACAGGGTTCACAGATACGCAGTATTTT. This chain links TRBV2 with TRBJ2-3; 7 bases match TRBD1. The CDR3 is 14 residues long. With V trimmed by 3 bases and J by 2 bases, 2 bases remained unmatched. The germline CDR1 and CDR2 sequences are SNHLY and FYNNEI.

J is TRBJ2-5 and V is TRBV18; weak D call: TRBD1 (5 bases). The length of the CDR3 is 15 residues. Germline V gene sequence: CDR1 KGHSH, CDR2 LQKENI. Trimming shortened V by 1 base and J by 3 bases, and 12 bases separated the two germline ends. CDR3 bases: TGTGCCAGCTCACCACAGGTAGGGGCCGAAGAGACCCAGTACTTC. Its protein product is CASSPQVGAEETQYF. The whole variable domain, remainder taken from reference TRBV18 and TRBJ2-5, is NAGVMQNPRHLVRRRGQEARLRCSPMKGHSHVYWYRQLPEEGLKFMVYLQKENIIDESGMPKERFSAEFPKEGPSILRIQQVVRGDSAAYFCASSPQVGAEETQYFGPGTRLLVL.

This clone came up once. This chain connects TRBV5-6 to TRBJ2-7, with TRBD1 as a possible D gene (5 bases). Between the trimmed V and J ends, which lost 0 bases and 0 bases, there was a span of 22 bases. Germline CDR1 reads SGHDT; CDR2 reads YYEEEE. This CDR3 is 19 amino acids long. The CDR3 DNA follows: TGTGCCAGCAGCTTGGCCTCACCTACCTACAGGTACGACTCCTACGAGCAGTACTTC. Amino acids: CASSLASPTYRYDSYEQYF.

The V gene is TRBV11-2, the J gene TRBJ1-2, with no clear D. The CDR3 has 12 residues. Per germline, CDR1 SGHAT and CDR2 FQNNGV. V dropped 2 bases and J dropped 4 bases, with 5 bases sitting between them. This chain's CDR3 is CASSLYSYGYTF. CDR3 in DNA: TGTGCCAGCAGCTTATATAGCTATGGCTACACCTTC.

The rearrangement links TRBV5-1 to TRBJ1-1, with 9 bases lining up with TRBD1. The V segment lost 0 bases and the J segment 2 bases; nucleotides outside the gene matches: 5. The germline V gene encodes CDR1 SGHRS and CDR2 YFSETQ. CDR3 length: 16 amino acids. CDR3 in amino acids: CASSLDGTGTNTEAFF. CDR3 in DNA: TGCGCCAGCAGCTTGGACGGGACAGGGACAAACACTGAAGCTTTCTTT. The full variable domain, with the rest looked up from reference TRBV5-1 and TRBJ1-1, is KAGVTQTPRYLIKTRGQQVTLSCSPISGHRSVSWYQQTPGQGLQFLFEYFSETQRNKGNFPGRFSGRQFSNSRSEMNVSTLELGDSALYLCASSLDGTGTNTEAFFGQGTRLTVV.

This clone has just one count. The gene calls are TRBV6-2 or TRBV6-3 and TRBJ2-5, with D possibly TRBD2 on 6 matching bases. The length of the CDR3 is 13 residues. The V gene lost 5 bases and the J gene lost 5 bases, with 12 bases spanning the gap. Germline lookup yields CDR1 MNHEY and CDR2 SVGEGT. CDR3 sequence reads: CASSNGGIETQYF. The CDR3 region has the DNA TGTGCCAGCAGTAACGGAGGGATCGAGACCCAGTACTTC.

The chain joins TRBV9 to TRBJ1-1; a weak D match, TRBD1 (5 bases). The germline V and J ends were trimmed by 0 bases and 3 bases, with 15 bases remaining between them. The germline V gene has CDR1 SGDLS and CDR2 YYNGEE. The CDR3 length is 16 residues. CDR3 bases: TGTGCCAGCAGCGTAGGGGGCAGCCGATTGGACACTGAAGCTTTCTTT. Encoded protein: CASSVGGSRLDTEAFF.

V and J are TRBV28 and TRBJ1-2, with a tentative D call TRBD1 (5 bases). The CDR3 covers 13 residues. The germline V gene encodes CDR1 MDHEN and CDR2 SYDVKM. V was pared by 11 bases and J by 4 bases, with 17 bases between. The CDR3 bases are TGTGCCGCGGGGCCCAATCTCTTCTATGGCTACACCTTC. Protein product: CAAGPNLFYGYTF.